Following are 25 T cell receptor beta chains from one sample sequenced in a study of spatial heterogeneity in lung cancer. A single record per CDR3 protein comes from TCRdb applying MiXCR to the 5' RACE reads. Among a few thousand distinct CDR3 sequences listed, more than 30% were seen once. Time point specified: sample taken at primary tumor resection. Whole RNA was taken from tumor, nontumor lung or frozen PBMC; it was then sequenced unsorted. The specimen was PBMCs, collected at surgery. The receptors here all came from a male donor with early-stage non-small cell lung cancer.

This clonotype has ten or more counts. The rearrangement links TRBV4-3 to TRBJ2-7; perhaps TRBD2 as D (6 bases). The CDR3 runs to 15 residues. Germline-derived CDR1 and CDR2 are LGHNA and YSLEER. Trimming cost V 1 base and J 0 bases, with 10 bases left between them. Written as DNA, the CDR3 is TGCGCCAGCAGCCAAGTGGCGGACTACTCCTACGAGCAGTACTTC. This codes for CASSQVADYSYEQYF.

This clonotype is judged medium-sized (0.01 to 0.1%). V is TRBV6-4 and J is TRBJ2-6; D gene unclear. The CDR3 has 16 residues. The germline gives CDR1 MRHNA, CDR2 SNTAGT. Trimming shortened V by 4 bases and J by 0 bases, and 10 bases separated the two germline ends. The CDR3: CASSGSVDSGANVLTF. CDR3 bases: TGTGCCAGCAGTGGGTCTGTCGACTCTGGGGCCAACGTCCTGACTTTC.

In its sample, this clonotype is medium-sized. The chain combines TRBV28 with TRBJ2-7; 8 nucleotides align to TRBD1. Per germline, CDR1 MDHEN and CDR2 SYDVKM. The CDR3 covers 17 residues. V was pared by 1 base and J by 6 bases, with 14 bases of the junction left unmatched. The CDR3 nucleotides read TGTGCCAGCAGTTTATTGAGGTTGGGGACAGGCGGCGGCGAGCAGTACTTC. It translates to CASSLLRLGTGGGEQYF. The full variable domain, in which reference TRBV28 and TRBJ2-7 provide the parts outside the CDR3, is DVKVTQSSRYLVKRTGEKVFLECVQDMDHENMFWYRQDPGLGLRLIYFSYDVKMKEKGDIPEGYSVSREKKERFSLILESASTNQTSMYLCASSLLRLGTGGGEQYFGPGTRLTVT.

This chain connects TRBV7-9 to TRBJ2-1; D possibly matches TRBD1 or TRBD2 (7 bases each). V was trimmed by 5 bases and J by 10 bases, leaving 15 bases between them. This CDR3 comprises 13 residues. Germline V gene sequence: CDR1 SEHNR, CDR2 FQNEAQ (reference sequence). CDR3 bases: TGTGCCAGCAGCCAGCGGGACAGCTGGGAGCAGTTCTTC. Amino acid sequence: CASSQRDSWEQFF.

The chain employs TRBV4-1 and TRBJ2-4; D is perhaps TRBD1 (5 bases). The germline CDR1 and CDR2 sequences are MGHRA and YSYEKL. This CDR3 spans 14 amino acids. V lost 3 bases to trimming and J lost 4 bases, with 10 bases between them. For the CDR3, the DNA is TGCGCCAGCAGCCAGACGGACAAAAAAAACATTCAGTACTTC. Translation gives CASSQTDKKNIQYF.

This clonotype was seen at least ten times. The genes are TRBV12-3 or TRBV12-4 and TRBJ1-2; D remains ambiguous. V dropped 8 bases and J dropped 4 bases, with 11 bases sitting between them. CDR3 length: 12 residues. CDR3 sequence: CASRLPPYGYTF. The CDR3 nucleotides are TGTGCCAGCCGCCTCCCGCCCTATGGCTACACCTTC.

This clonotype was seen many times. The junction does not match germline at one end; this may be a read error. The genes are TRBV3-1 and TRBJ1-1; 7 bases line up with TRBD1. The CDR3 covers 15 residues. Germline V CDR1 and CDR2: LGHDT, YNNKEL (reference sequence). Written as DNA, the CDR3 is TGTGCCAGCAGCCAAGACGCAAGGATCGGGACAGTGCGCAGTTTT. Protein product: CASSQDARIGTVRSF.

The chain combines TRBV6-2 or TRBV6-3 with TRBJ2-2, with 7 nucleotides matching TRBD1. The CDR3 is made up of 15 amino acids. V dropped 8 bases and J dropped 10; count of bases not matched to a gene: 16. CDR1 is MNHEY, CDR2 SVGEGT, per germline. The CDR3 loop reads CASLPSTGIGSELFF. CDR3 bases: TGTGCCAGCCTACCATCGACAGGGATCGGCTCGGAGCTGTTTTTT.

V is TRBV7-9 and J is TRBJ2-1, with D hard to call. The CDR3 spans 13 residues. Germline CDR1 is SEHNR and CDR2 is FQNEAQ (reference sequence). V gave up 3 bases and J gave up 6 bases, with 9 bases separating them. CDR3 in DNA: TGTGCCAGCAGCTTCCGGAATCGCAATGAGCAGTTCTTC. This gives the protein CASSFRNRNEQFF.

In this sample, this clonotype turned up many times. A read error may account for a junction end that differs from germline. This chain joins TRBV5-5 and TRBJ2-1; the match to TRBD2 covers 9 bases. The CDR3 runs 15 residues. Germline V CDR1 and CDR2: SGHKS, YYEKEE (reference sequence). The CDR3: CVSSLVSGSANEQFF. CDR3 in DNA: TGTGTCAGCAGCTTGGTTAGCGGGAGTGCCAATGAGCAGTTCTTC.

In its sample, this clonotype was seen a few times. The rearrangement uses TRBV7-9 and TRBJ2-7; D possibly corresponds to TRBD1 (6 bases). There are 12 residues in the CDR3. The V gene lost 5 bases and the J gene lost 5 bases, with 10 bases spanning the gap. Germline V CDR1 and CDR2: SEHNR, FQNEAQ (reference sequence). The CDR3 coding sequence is TGTGCCAGCAGCGCGGACAGAAACGAGCAGTACTTC. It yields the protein CASSADRNEQYF.

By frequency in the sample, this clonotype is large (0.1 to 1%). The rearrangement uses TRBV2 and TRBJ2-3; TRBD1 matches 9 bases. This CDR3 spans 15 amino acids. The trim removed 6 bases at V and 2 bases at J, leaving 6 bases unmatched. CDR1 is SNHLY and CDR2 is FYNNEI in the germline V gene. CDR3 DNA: TGTGCCAGCAGGGGGACAGGGACCCCCACAGATACGCAGTATTTT. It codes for CASRGTGTPTDTQYF. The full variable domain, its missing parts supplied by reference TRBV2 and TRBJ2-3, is EPEVTQTPSHQVTQMGQEVILRCVPISNHLYFYWYRQILGQKVEFLVSFYNNEISEKSEIFDDQFSVERPDGSNFTLKIRSTKLEDSAMYFCASRGTGTPTDTQYFGPGTRLTVL.

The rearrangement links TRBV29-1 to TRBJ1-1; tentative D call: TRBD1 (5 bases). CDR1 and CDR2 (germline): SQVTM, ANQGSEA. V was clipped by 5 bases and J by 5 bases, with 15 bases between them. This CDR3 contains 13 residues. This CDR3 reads CSVSVGVRTEAFF. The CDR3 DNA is TGCAGCGTTTCAGTGGGGGTCCGGACTGAAGCTTTCTTT.

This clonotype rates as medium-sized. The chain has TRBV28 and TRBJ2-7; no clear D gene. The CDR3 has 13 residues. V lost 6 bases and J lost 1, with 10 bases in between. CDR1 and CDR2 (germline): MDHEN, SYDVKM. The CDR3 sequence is CASRLNRSYEQYF. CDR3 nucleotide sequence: TGTGCCAGCAGACTTAACCGTTCCTACGAGCAGTACTTC.

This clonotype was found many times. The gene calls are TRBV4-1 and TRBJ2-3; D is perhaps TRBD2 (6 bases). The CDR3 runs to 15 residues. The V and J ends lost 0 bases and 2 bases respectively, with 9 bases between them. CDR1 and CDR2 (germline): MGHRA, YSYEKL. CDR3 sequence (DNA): TGCGCCAGCAGCCAAGAGGAGCGGGTCACAGATACGCAGTATTTT. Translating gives CASSQEERVTDTQYF.

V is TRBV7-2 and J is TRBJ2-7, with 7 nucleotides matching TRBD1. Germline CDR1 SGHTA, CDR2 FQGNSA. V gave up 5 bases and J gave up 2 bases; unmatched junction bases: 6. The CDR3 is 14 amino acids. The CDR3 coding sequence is TGTGCCAGCAGCATCGGGACAGTTGCCTACGAGCAGTACTTC. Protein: CASSIGTVAYEQYF.

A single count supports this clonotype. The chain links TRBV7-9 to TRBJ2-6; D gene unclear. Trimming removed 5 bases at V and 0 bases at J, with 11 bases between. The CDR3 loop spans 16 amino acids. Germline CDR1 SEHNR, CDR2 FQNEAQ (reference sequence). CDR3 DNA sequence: TGTGCCAGCAGCCCCCTCGCAATCTCTGGGGCCAACGTCCTGACTTTC. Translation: CASSPLAISGANVLTF.

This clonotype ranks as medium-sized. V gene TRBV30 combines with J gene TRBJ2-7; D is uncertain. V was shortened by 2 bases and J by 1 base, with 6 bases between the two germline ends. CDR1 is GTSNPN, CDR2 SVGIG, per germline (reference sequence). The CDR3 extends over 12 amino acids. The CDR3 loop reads CAWSPPSYEQYF. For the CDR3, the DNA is TGTGCCTGGAGTCCCCCGTCCTACGAGCAGTACTTC.

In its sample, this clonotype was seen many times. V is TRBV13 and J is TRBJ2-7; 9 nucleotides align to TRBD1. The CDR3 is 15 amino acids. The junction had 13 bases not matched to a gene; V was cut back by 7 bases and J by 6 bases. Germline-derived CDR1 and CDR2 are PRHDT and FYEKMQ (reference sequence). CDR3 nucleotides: TGTGCCAGCACCGAGGGGGGACAGGGTCTTTCCGAGCAGTACTTC. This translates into CASTEGGQGLSEQYF.

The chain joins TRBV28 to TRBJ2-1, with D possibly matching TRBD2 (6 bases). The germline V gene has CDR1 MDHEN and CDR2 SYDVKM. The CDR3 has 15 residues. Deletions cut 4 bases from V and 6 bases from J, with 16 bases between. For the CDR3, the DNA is TGTGCCAGCAGTTCAGCCAGACTAGTCCCCAATGAGCAGTTCTTC. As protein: CASSSARLVPNEQFF. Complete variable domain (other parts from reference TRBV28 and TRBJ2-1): DVKVTQSSRYLVKRTGEKVFLECVQDMDHENMFWYRQDPGLGLRLIYFSYDVKMKEKGDIPEGYSVSREKKERFSLILESASTNQTSMYLCASSSARLVPNEQFFGPGTRLTVL.

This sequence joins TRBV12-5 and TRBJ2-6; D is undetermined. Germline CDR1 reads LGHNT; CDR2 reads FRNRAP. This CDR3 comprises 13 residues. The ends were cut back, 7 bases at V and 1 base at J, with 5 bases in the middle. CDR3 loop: CASAQSGANVLTF. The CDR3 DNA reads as TGTGCTAGTGCCCAATCTGGGGCCAACGTCCTGACTTTC.

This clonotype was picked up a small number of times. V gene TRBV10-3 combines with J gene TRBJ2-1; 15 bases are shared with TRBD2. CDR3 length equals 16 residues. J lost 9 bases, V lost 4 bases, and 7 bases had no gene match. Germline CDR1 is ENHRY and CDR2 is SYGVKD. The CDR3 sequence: CAISGVPGLAGGEQFF. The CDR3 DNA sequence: TGTGCCATCAGTGGTGTCCCGGGACTAGCGGGAGGTGAGCAGTTCTTC.

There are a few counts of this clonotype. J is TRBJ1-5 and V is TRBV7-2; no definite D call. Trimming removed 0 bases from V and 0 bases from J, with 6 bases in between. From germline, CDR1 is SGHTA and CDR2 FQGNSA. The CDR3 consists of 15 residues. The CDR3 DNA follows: TGTGCCAGCAGCTTAGCTGACGGTAGCAATCAGCCCCAGCATTTT. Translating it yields CASSLADGSNQPQHF. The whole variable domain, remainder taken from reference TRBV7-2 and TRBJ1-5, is GAGVSQSPSNKVTEKGKDVELRCDPISGHTALYWYRQSLGQGLEFLIYFQGNSAPDKSGLPSDRFSAERTGGSVSTLTIQRTQQEDSAVYLCASSLADGSNQPQHFGDGTRLSIL.

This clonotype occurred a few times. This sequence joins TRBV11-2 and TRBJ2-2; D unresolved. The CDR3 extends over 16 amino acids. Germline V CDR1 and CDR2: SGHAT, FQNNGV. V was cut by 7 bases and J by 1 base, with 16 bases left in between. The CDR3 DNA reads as TGTGCCAGCACCTCCCCCGGCCAGATGAACACCGGGGAGCTGTTTTTT. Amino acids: CASTSPGQMNTGELFF.

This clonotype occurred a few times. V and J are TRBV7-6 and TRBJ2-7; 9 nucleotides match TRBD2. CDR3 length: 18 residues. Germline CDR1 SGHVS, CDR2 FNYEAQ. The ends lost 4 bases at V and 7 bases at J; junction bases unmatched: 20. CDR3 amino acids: CASSWGDMWASGTREQYF. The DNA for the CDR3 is TGTGCCAGCAGCTGGGGGGACATGTGGGCTAGCGGGACAAGGGAGCAGTACTTC. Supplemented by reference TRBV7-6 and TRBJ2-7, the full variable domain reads GAGVSQSPRYKVTKRGQDVALRCDPISGHVSLYWYRQALGQGPEFLTYFNYEAQQDKSGLPNDRFSAERPEGSISTLTIQRTEQRDSAMYRCASSWGDMWASGTREQYFGPGTRLTVT.